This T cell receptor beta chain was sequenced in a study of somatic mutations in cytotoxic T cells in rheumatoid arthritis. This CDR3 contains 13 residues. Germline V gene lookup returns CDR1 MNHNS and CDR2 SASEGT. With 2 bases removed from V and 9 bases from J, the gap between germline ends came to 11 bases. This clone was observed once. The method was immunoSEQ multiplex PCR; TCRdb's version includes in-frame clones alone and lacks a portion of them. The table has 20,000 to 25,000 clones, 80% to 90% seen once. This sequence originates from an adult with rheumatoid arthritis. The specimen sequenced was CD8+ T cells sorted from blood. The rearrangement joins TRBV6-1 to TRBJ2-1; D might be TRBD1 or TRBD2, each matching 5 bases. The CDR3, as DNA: TGTGCCAGCAGTGAAATCGTGAGGGGTGAGCAGTTCTTC. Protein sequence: CASSEIVRGEQFF.